Listed below are T cell receptor beta chains from one sample, sequenced in a study of early T cells in non-severe SARS-CoV-2 infection. From the 5' RACE reads, TCRdb called clonotypes with MiXCR, one entry per CDR3 protein. The data show roughly 63,000 distinct CDR3 sequences, approximately 12% seen once. The sample was whole blood, taken at baseline. Every receptor here comes from an adult who was a healthcare worker with PCR-confirmed SARS-CoV-2 infection or an uninfected control (not recorded which). The donor label of this sample is uncertain. The CDR3 runs from the conserved cysteine through the conserved F or W. D genes are given only for firm matches. A clone size is listed for some rows: how often the clone was seen (once, few, many), or a class if it is expanded.

d_gene	v_gene	abundance	j_gene	CDR3aa	CDR3nt
NA	TRBV20-1	NA	TRBJ1-1	CSARSGMNTEAFF	TGCAGTGCTAGATCGGGTATGAACACTGAAGCTTTCTTT
NA	TRBV2	few	TRBJ1-1	CASSIQGGTEAFF	TGTGCCAGCAGCATCCAGGGTGGGACTGAAGCTTTCTTT
TRBD1	TRBV6-2/TRBV6-3	few	TRBJ2-5	CASSNLTGWQETQYF	TGTGCCAGCAGTAATCTGACAGGGTGGCAAGAGACCCAGTACTTC
NA	TRBV5-5	few	TRBJ1-6	CASSGRTPNSYNSPLHF	TGTGCCAGCAGTGGTCGGACCCCTAACTCCTATAATTCACCCCTCCACTTT
NA	TRBV7-6	NA	TRBJ2-2	CASSPFVNTGELFF	TGTGCCAGCAGCCCGTTTGTGAACACCGGGGAGCTGTTTTTT
NA	TRBV4-1	few	TRBJ2-3	CASSHQTSSTDTQYF	TGCGCCAGCAGCCACCAGACTAGTAGCACAGATACGCAGTATTTT
NA	TRBV2	few	TRBJ1-4	CASTRGNEKLFF	TGTGCCAGCACCAGGGGAAACGAAAAACTGTTTTTT
TRBD2	TRBV29-1	many	TRBJ2-5	CSVGGGAANRETQYF	TGCAGCGTAGGCGGGGGGGCCGCCAACCGAGAGACCCAGTACTTC
NA	TRBV6-1	NA	TRBJ1-5	CASSEMGAHGSNQPQHF	TGTGCCAGCAGTGAAATGGGGGCCCACGGAAGCAATCAGCCCCAGCATTTT
TRBD1	TRBV12-3/TRBV12-4	few	TRBJ1-6	CASNPAGQGNSPLHF	TGTGCCAGCAATCCGGCGGGACAGGGAAATTCACCCCTCCACTTT
NA	TRBV3-1	few	TRBJ2-1	CASSQDVTGTNNEQFF	TGTGCCAGCAGCCAAGACGTAACAGGAACTAACAATGAGCAGTTCTTC
NA	TRBV20-1	few	TRBJ2-5	CSARDGAVQETQYF	TGCAGTGCTAGAGATGGGGCAGTTCAAGAGACCCAGTACTTC
TRBD1	TRBV5-1	few	TRBJ1-6	CASSPRGQSSYNSPLHF	TGCGCCAGCAGCCCCCGGGGACAGAGCTCCTATAATTCACCCCTCCACTTT
NA	TRBV4-1	few	TRBJ1-3	CASSHHPGLHSGNTIYF	TGCGCCAGCAGCCATCATCCCGGGCTACACTCTGGAAACACCATATATTTT
TRBD2	TRBV4-1	few	TRBJ2-3	CASSQGGPEADTQYF	TGCGCCAGCAGCCAGGGAGGGCCTGAAGCAGATACGCAGTATTTT
NA	TRBV5-1	few	TRBJ1-1	CASSAPGHVLNTEAFF	TGCGCCAGCAGCGCGCCGGGACACGTATTGAACACTGAAGCTTTCTTT
NA	TRBV5-6	NA	TRBJ1-6	CASSRGGRGTRNSPLHF	TGTGCCAGCAGCAGAGGAGGCAGGGGAACAAGAAATTCACCCCTCCACTTT
TRBD2	TRBV29-1	many	TRBJ2-1	CSVLAGASSHEQFF	TGCAGCGTTTTAGCGGGGGCATCTTCCCATGAGCAGTTCTTC
NA	TRBV5-1	NA	TRBJ2-3	CASSLQGGGADTQYF	TGCGCCAGCAGCCTACAGGGAGGGGGCGCAGATACGCAGTATTTT
NA	TRBV20-1	NA	TRBJ2-1	CSARLYYNEQFF	TGCAGTGCTAGGTTGTACTACAATGAGCAGTTCTTC
NA	TRBV20-1	few	TRBJ1-5	CSARLGQVPGQPQHF	TGCAGTGCTAGATTGGGGCAGGTCCCAGGGCAGCCCCAGCATTTT
TRBD1	TRBV12-3/TRBV12-4	NA	TRBJ2-1	CASSPLRGSNEQFF	TGTGCCAGCAGCCCCCTCAGGGGGAGTAATGAGCAGTTCTTC
NA	TRBV6-2/TRBV6-3	few	TRBJ2-1	CASSSTGSSYNEQFF	TGTGCCAGCAGCTCCACAGGGAGCTCCTACAATGAGCAGTTCTTC
NA	TRBV12-3/TRBV12-4	NA	TRBJ1-3	CASNSKPDSGNTIYF	TGTGCCAGCAACTCTAAACCCGACTCTGGAAACACCATATATTTT
TRBD2	TRBV5-1	few	TRBJ2-5	CASSDGTSGGETQYF	TGCGCCAGCAGCGACGGGACTAGCGGAGGAGAGACCCAGTACTTC
TRBD1	TRBV9	few	TRBJ2-4	CASSVGQGAKNIQYF	TGTGCCAGCAGCGTCGGACAGGGGGCCAAAAACATTCAGTACTTC
NA	TRBV14	many	TRBJ2-6	CASSQDRWVSGANVLTF	TGTGCCAGCAGCCAAGATCGGTGGGTCTCTGGGGCCAACGTCCTGACTTTC
NA	TRBV2	few	TRBJ2-3	CASNRDTTDTQYF	TGTGCCAGCAACAGAGATACTACAGATACGCAGTATTTT
NA	TRBV28	NA	TRBJ2-1	CASSFRLRGAIEGFF	TGTGCCAGCAGTTTTCGACTTCGCGGTGCAATCGAGGGGTTCTTC
NA	TRBV12-3/TRBV12-4	NA	TRBJ1-2	CASSKDRNYGYTF	TGTGCCAGCAGTAAAGACAGGAACTATGGCTACACCTTC
NA	TRBV4-1	NA	TRBJ2-1	CASSQGFRDSTMGKQFF	TGCGCCAGCAGCCAAGGATTCCGGGACTCAACCATGGGGAAGCAGTTCTTC
NA	TRBV11-1	few	TRBJ2-1	CASSSLAGPEPSSYNEQFF	TGTGCCAGCAGCTCACTTGCGGGCCCTGAACCCAGCTCCTACAATGAGCAGTTCTTC
NA	TRBV6-2/TRBV6-3	many	TRBJ2-3	CASRPRGGADTQYF	TGTGCCAGCAGACCCCGGGGCGGGGCAGATACGCAGTATTTT
NA	TRBV7-3	NA	TRBJ1-6	CASSDGQPNSPLHF	TGTGCCAGCAGCGACGGACAGCCTAATTCACCCCTCCACTTT
NA	TRBV10-3	many	TRBJ1-1	CAIRQGSNTEAFF	TGTGCCATCAGACAGGGATCGAACACTGAAGCTTTCTTT
NA	TRBV10-2	few	TRBJ2-4	CASSDRGEVKNIQYF	TGCGCCAGCAGTGACAGGGGGGAGGTCAAAAACATTCAGTACTTC
NA	TRBV12-3/TRBV12-4	many	TRBJ2-1	CASSLNWDPKQFF	TGTGCCAGCAGTTTGAACTGGGACCCCAAGCAGTTCTTC
NA	TRBV27	few	TRBJ2-6	CASSPGAGANVLTF	TGTGCCAGCAGTCCAGGGGCTGGGGCCAACGTCCTGACTTTC
TRBD2	TRBV27	NA	TRBJ2-3	CANSPRGGHGDTQYF	TGTGCCAACAGTCCGCGGGGGGGCCATGGAGATACGCAGTATTTT
TRBD1	TRBV4-1	few	TRBJ1-5	CASSQVWGQPNQPQHF	TGCGCCAGCAGCCAAGTATGGGGACAGCCCAATCAGCCCCAGCATTTT
NA	TRBV27	few	TRBJ1-1	CASSSSPGGQGTEAFF	TGTGCCAGCAGTTCGAGTCCCGGAGGGCAGGGGACTGAAGCTTTCTTT
NA	TRBV3-1	NA	TRBJ2-1	CASSRGAYYNEQFF	TGTGCCAGCAGCCGAGGGGCCTACTACAATGAGCAGTTCTTC
NA	TRBV10-3	few	TRBJ1-4	CAISRTLGATNEKLFF	TGTGCCATCAGCAGGACCCTCGGCGCAACTAATGAAAAACTGTTTTTT
NA	TRBV12-3/TRBV12-4	few	TRBJ2-5	CASSLRQQPEYF	TGTGCCAGCAGTCTGAGACAACAGCCCGAGTACTTC
TRBD1	TRBV7-2	many	TRBJ2-1	CASSTLRTGGNEQFF	TGTGCCAGCAGCACCCTCCGGACAGGGGGCAATGAGCAGTTCTTC
NA	TRBV11-2	many	TRBJ2-1	CASSGSSARSYNEQFF	TGTGCCAGCAGCGGCTCTAGCGCCCGCTCCTACAATGAGCAGTTCTTC
NA	TRBV20-1	few	TRBJ1-5	CSALRGSSQPQHF	TGCAGTGCTCTTCGGGGATCGAGTCAGCCCCAGCATTTT
TRBD2	TRBV7-2	few	TRBJ2-3	CASSLALTLAETDTQYF	TGTGCCAGCAGCTTAGCGTTAACACTAGCGGAAACAGATACGCAGTATTTT